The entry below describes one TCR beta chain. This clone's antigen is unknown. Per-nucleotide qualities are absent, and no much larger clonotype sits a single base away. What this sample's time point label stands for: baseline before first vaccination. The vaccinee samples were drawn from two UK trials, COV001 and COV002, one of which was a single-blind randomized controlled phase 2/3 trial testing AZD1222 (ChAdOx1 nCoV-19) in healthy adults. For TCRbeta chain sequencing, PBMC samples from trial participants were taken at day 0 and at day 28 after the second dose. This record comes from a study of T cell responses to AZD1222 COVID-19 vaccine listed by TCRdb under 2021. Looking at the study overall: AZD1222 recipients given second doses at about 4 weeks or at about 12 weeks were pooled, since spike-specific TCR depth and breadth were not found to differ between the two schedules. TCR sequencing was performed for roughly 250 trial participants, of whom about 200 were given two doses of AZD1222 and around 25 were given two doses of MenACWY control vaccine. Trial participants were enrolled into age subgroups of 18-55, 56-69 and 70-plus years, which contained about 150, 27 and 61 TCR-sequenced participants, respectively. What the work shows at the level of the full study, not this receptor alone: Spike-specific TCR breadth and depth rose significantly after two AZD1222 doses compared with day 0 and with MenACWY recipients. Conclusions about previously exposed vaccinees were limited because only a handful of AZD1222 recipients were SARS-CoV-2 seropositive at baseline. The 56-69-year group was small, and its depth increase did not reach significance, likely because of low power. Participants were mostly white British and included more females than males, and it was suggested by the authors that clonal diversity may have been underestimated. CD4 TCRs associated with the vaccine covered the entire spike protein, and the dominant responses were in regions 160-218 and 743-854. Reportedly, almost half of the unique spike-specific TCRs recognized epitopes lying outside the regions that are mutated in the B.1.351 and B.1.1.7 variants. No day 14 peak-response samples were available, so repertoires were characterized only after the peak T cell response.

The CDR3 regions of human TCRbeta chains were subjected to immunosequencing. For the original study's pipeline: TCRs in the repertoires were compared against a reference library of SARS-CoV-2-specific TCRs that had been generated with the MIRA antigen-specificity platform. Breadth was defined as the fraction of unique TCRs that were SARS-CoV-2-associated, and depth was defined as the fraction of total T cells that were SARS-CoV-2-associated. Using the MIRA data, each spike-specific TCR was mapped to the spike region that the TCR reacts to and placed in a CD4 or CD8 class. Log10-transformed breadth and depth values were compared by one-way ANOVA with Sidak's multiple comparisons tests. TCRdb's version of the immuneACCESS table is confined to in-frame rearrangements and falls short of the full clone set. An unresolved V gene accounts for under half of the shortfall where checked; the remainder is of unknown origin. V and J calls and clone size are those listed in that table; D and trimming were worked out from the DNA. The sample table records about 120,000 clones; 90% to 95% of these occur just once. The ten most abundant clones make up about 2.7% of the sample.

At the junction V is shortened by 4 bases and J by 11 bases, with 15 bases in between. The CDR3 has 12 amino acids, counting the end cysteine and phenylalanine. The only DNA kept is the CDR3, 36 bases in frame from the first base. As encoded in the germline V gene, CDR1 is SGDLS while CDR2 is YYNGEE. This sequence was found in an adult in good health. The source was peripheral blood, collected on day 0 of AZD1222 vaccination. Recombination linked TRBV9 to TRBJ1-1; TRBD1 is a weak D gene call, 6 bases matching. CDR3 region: CASSPEGGGAFF. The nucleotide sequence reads TGTGCCAGCAGCCCAGAGGGGGGAGGGGCTTTCTTT.